The present TCR beta chain was sequenced within a study of beta chain features in type 1 diabetes. The authors sorted CD4+ naive, central memory, regulatory and stem cell-like memory cells via CD45RO/CCR7/CD25/CD127/CD95/CD27. Per the germline V gene, CDR1 is SGHTA and CDR2 is FQGNSA. V shed 4 bases, J shed 3 bases, and the junction held 9 bases outside the gene matches. The CDR3 loop spans 16 amino acids. Of the isolated RNA, all was reverse transcribed, and so the sequenced material was expressed TCRB transcripts. The method was immunoSEQ multiplex PCR; TCRdb's version includes in-frame clones alone and lacks a portion of them. Of around 330,000 clones listed, more than 9.5% were seen once; the top ten hold about 0.015%. Study findings and constraints: In comparison with healthy donors, patients had naive, central memory and Treg TCRB repertoires that appeared more similar. Type 1 diabetes patients showed a moderate but significant shortening of TCRB CDR3s in all four CD4+ subsets.

This clone was seen more than once but under ten times. Its antigen remains unidentified. The genes are TRBV7-2 and TRBJ2-1, with 7 bases aligning to TRBD1. The sample consisted of naive CD4+ T cells from blood. This receptor was taken from a woman aged 25 to 39 in good health. The chain's CDR3 is CASSWNRDRGYNEQFF. DNA for the CDR3: TGTGCCAGCAGCTGGAACCGGGACAGAGGCTACAATGAGCAGTTCTTC.